This T cell receptor beta chain was retrieved from a study of T cell responses to AZD1222 COVID-19 vaccine. Broader study findings: Donors in the cohort were predominantly white British and more often female, and clonal diversity was possibly underestimated. Spike-specific TCR breadth and depth were elevated following two AZD1222 doses. Just six AZD1222 recipients were seropositive at baseline.

To note about this clone: Its antigen is not identified.

Germline V gene lookup returns CDR1 SGHRS and CDR2 YFSETQ. Trimming took off 0 bases at V and 2 bases at J, with 5 bases between the two ends. The CDR3 covers 13 residues. Pooled samples include second doses given at about 4 or 12 weeks. Clones were sequenced by immunoSEQ multiplex PCR, and TCRdb holds only the in-frame ones, with some missing. Of approximately 50,000 clones listed, less than 90% are singletons. Source: peripheral blood, taken 28 days after the second AZD1222 dose. The genes are TRBV5-1 and TRBJ1-2; D uncertain. This TCR derives from an adult who received the AZD1222 COVID-19 vaccine. This CDR3 is CASSLARNYGYTF. The CDR3 DNA follows: TGCGCCAGCAGCTTGGCACGGAACTATGGCTACACCTTC.